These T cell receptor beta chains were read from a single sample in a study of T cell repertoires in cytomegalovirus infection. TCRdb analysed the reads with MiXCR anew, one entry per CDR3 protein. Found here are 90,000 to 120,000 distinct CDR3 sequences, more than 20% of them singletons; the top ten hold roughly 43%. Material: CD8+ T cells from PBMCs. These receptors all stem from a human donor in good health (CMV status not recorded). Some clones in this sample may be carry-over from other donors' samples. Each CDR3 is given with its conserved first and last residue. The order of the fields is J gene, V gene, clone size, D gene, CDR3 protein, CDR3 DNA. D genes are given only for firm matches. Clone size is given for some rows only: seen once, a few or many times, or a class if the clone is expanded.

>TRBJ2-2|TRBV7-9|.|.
CASSLAQTNTGELFF
TGTGCCAGCAGCTTAGCACAGACGAACACCGGGGAGCTGTTTTTT
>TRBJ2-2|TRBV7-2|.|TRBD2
CASSLRWEGLSGELFF
TGTGCCAGCAGCTTGAGGTGGGAGGGCCTTTCCGGGGAGCTGTTTTTT
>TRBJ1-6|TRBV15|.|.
CATSRTGTENSPLHF
TGTGCCACCAGCAGAACCGGGACGGAGAATTCACCCCTCCACTTT
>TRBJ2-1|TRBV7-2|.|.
CASSPSWEQFF
TGTGCCAGCAGCCCAAGCTGGGAGCAGTTCTTC
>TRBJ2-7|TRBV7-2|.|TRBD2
CASSADRDYNSYEQYF
TGTGCCAGCAGCGCAGACCGGGACTACAATTCCTACGAGCAGTACTTC
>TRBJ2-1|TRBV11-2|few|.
CASSGQKQGNEQFF
TGTGCCAGCAGCGGACAGAAACAGGGAAATGAGCAGTTCTTC
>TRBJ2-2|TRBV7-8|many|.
CASTREGELFF
TGTGCCAGCACCCGAGAGGGGGAGCTGTTTTTT
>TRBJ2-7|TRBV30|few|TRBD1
CAWEPGQGYEQYF
TGTGCCTGGGAACCGGGACAGGGGTACGAGCAGTACTTC
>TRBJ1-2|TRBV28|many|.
CASSLGGFGYTF
TGTGCCAGCAGTTTAGGAGGGTTTGGCTACACCTTC
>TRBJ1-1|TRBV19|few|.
CASAGLEAFF
TGTGCCAGCGCCGGGCTTGAAGCTTTCTTT
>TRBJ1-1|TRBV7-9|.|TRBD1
CASSLPGTGGPLNTEAFF
TGTGCCAGCAGCTTACCCGGGACAGGGGGCCCACTGAACACTGAAGCTTTCTTT
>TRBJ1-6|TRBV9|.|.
CASSGRGSPLHF
TGTGCCAGCAGTGGGAGAGGTTCACCCCTCCACTTT
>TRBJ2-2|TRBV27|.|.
CASSLGPLPGELFF
TGTGCCAGCAGTTTAGGCCCATTACCCGGGGAGCTGTTTTTT
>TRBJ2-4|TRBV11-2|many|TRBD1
CASTLGQGENIQYF
TGTGCCAGCACCCTCGGACAGGGCGAAAACATTCAGTACTTC
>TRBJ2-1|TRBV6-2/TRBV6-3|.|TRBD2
CASSPGLIEQFF
TGTGCCAGCAGCCCGGGACTAATTGAGCAGTTCTTC
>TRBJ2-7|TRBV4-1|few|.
CASSQDHRPTYEQYF
TGCGCCAGCAGCCAAGATCATAGACCTACCTACGAGCAGTACTTC
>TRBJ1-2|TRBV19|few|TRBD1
CASSGQVDGYTF
TGTGCCAGCTCAGGACAGGTGGATGGCTACACCTTC
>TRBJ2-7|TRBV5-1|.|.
CASSSLTGNWDEQYF
TGCGCCAGCAGCTCCCTGACGGGAAACTGGGACGAGCAGTACTTC
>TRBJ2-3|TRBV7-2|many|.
CASSPLVTLTDTQYF
TGTGCCAGCAGCCCACTAGTTACCCTCACAGATACGCAGTATTTT
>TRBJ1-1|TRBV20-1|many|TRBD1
CSARQGDTEAFF
TGCAGTGCCCGACAGGGGGACACTGAAGCTTTCTTT
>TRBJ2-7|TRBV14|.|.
CASSQDNGFSYEQYF
TGTGCCAGCAGCCAAGATAACGGGTTCTCCTACGAGCAGTACTTC
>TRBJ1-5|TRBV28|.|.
CASSAYSNQPQHF
TGTGCCAGCAGTGCCTATAGCAATCAGCCCCAGCATTTT
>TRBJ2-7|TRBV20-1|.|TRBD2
CSARDQGLADAEQYF
TGCAGTGCTAGAGATCAAGGACTAGCGGACGCCGAGCAGTACTTC
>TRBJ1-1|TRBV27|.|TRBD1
CASSLSGQGGTEAFF
TGTGCCAGCAGTTTATCAGGACAGGGGGGCACTGAAGCTTTCTTT
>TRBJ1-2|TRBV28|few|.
CASSPIQGYTF
TGTGCCAGCAGTCCAATACAGGGCTACACCTTC
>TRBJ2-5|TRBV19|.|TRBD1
CASSLPLSRRGWRETQYF
TGTGCCAGTAGTCTCCCCCTCTCCCGCAGGGGGTGGAGAGAGACCCAGTACTTC
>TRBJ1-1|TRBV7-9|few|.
CASSLVWAGVTEAFF
TGTGCCAGCAGCTTAGTCTGGGCAGGGGTGACTGAAGCTTTCTTT
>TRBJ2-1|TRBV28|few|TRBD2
CASSGGGSYNEQFF
TGTGCCAGCAGCGGGGGAGGGTCCTACAATGAGCAGTTCTTC
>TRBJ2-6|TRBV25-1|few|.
CASTGQSSSGANVLTF
TGTGCCAGCACAGGACAGTCCAGCTCTGGGGCCAACGTCCTGACTTTC
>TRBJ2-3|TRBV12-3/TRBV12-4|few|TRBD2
CASTPTSGGSDTQYF
TGTGCCAGCACCCCGACTAGCGGGGGGTCAGATACGCAGTATTTT
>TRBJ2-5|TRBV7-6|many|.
CASKGDKETQYF
TGTGCCAGCAAAGGAGACAAGGAGACCCAGTACTTC